The 15 T cell receptor beta chains in this list originate from one sample, sequenced in a study of blood T cells in healthy people across ages. A second PCR, run for roughly 7 to 11 cycles, used a sample-barcoded 5' primer plus a J-beta primer mix. TCRdb analysed the 5' RACE reads with MiXCR anew, one entry per CDR3 protein. The sample has some 900,000 distinct CDR3 sequences, 48% seen once. Specimen: blood. The receptors were sampled from a man aged 25 to 45 in good health.

This clonotype was counted at least ten times. This sequence joins TRBV4-3 and TRBJ2-6, with D perhaps TRBD1 or TRBD2 (5 bases each). The CDR3 consists of 17 residues. Germline V CDR1 and CDR2: LGHNA, YSLEER. V lost 0 bases, J lost 0 bases, and 9 bases lay in between. The CDR3 region is CASSQDSGGSGANVLTF. In DNA form, the CDR3 reads TGCGCCAGCAGCCAAGATTCTGGGGGCTCTGGGGCCAACGTCCTGACTTTC.

This clonotype was counted only a few times. CDR3 region: CSALSGTTLTDTQYF. The DNA for the CDR3 is TGCAGTGCCCTTTCCGGGACGACCCTCACAGATACGCAGTATTTT. This chain uses TRBV20-1 with TRBJ2-3, with D tentatively TRBD1 or TRBD2 (5 bases each). The germline V gene has CDR1 DFQATT and CDR2 SNEGSKA (reference sequence). The CDR3 has 15 residues. V was clipped by 6 bases and J by 2 bases, with 18 bases between them.

The genes are TRBV4-2 and TRBJ2-3, with D unresolved. Trimming took off 0 bases at V and 0 bases at J, with 4 bases between the two ends. CDR3 size: 14 residues. Germline V gene lookup returns CDR1 LGHNA and CDR2 YNFKEQ. CDR3 region: CASSQESSTDTQYF. The DNA of the CDR3 is TGTGCCAGCAGCCAAGAGTCCAGCACAGATACGCAGTATTTT.

The CDR3 nucleotides are TGCGCCAGCAGCCAAGAAGGGGTCCTAAAAGAGACCCAGTACTTC. Its protein is CASSQEGVLKETQYF. The chain carries TRBV4-1 and TRBJ2-5; weak D call: TRBD1 (5 bases). This CDR3 is built from 15 residues. Germline V gene sequence: CDR1 MGHRA, CDR2 YSYEKL. V was cut by 0 bases and J by 3 bases, with 11 bases left in between.

This sequence joins TRBV19 and TRBJ2-5; perhaps TRBD2 as D (6 bases). V was clipped by 5 bases and J by 2 bases, with 12 bases between them. In germline, CDR1 is LNHDA, CDR2 SQIVND (reference sequence). This CDR3 spans 14 amino acids. The CDR3 DNA reads as TGTGCCAGTAGTCCTGGGGAGGTACAAGAGACCCAGTACTTC. This translates into CASSPGEVQETQYF.

This clonotype was counted many times. This chain joins TRBV10-2 and TRBJ2-4; D remains unclear. Germline V gives CDR1 WSHSY, CDR2 SAAADI. Trimming shortened V by 7 bases and J by 0 bases, and 13 bases separated the two germline ends. The CDR3 covers 15 residues. The CDR3 sequence is CASIPGRGAKNIQYF. In DNA form, the CDR3 reads TGCGCCAGCATCCCCGGACGCGGAGCCAAAAACATTCAGTACTTC.

This clonotype was seen just once. This chain's CDR3 is CASSPPTSGGSVQYF. CDR3 nucleotide sequence: TGTGCCAGCAGTCCTCCGACTAGCGGGGGATCCGTTCAGTACTTC. The chain uses TRBV28 and TRBJ2-5; 12 nucleotides agree with TRBD2. The length of the CDR3 is 15 residues. Germline assignment: CDR1 MDHEN and CDR2 SYDVKM. Trimming removed 5 bases from V and 11 bases from J; junction bases left unmatched: 12.

The gene calls are TRBV7-6 and TRBJ2-2, with unresolved D. The germline V gene encodes CDR1 SGHVS and CDR2 FNYEAQ. The CDR3 has 15 amino acids. With 5 bases removed from V and 2 bases from J, the gap between germline ends came to 12 bases. The CDR3, as DNA: TGTGCCAGCAGCCCAGACTGGGGTAACACCGGGGAGCTGTTTTTT. Amino acids: CASSPDWGNTGELFF.

This clonotype came up a few times. J is TRBJ1-5 and V is TRBV20-1; 9 nucleotides align to TRBD1. The junction had 8 bases not matched to a gene; V was cut back by 2 bases and J by 6 bases. The germline V gene encodes CDR1 DFQATT and CDR2 SNEGSKA (reference sequence). The CDR3 extends over 15 amino acids. The CDR3 region has the DNA TGCAGTGCTAGACAGGACAGGGGTCAAACTCAGCCCCAGCATTTT. Translated: CSARQDRGQTQPQHF.

The chain combines TRBV12-3 or TRBV12-4 with TRBJ2-6, with a tentative D call TRBD1 (6 bases). The length of the CDR3 is 15 residues. Trimming took 6 bases from V and 0 from J, leaving 9 bases between them. The CDR3 reads CASRPTGSGANVLTF. CDR3 DNA sequence: TGTGCCAGCAGGCCGACAGGCTCTGGGGCCAACGTCCTGACTTTC.

The chain is built from TRBV28 and TRBJ1-2; TRBD1 aligns across 10 bases. CDR3 length: 14 amino acids. Germline lookup yields CDR1 MDHEN and CDR2 SYDVKM. The junction had 6 bases not matched to a gene; V was cut back by 6 bases and J by 5 bases. The CDR3 DNA sequence: TGTGCCAGCAGCGCTGGGACAGGGGCTTATGGCTACACCTTC. Residues: CASSAGTGAYGYTF.

The J gene is TRBJ1-1, the V gene TRBV3-1, with D uncertain. Trimming shortened V by 3 bases and J by 1 base, and 9 bases separated the two germline ends. Germline V gene sequence: CDR1 LGHDT, CDR2 YNNKEL (reference sequence). The CDR3 runs 14 residues. CDR3 residues: CASSQRDKNTEAFF. The CDR3 DNA sequence: TGTGCCAGCAGCCAGAGGGATAAGAACACTGAAGCTTTCTTT.

The chain employs TRBV7-6 and TRBJ2-5; weak D call: TRBD1 (7 bases). Judging by the DNA end, TRBJ2-7 fits better; the J call may be wrong. Germline CDR1 SGHVS, CDR2 FNYEAQ. CDR3 length: 15 amino acids. Written as DNA, the CDR3 is TGTGCCAGCAGCTTAGCGGCAGGGGGGTTCTACGAGCAGTACTTC. This translates into CASSLAAGGFYEQYF.

This clonotype was counted between two and nine times. The chain has TRBV4-3 and TRBJ2-7, with 7 positions matching TRBD1. V was pared by 6 bases and J by 3 bases, with 8 bases of the junction left unmatched. CDR1 is LGHNA, CDR2 YSLEER, per germline. The CDR3 extends over 14 amino acids. As DNA, the CDR3 is TGCGCCAGCAGTCAGACCAGGGGGAACTACGAGCAGTACTTC. This encodes CASSQTRGNYEQYF.

Written as DNA, the CDR3 is TGTGCCACTACTTTCGCGCTCTATGGCTACACCTTC. This sequence encodes CATTFALYGYTF. The chain uses TRBV12-3 or TRBV12-4 and TRBJ1-2, with no clear D. The CDR3 runs 12 residues. V lost 10 bases and J 4 bases, leaving 13 bases between the germline ends.